This T cell receptor beta chain was recorded in a study of shared clonotypes between healthy human individuals. CDR1 and CDR2 from the germline V gene are MNHEY and SVGAGI. There are 13 residues in the CDR3. V dropped 5 bases and J dropped 12 bases, with 16 bases sitting between them. Worth noting for this clone: A much larger clone sits a single nucleotide away, making a read error possible. The sample contains more than one DNA sequence encoding this CDR3.

TCRdb keeps only in-frame clones here, not all; method: immunoSEQ multiplex PCR. The sample lists about 2 million clones; roughly 96% were seen once. Sample: naive CD4+ T cells sorted from blood. The subset: CD45RA+ positively selected. The chain carries TRBV6-5 and TRBJ2-2, with D unclear. This TCR derives from a man younger than 35 in good health. The CDR3 region has the DNA TGTGCCAGCAGTCAATCGGCTAGAAGCAAGCTGTTTTTT. This translates into CASSQSARSKLFF.